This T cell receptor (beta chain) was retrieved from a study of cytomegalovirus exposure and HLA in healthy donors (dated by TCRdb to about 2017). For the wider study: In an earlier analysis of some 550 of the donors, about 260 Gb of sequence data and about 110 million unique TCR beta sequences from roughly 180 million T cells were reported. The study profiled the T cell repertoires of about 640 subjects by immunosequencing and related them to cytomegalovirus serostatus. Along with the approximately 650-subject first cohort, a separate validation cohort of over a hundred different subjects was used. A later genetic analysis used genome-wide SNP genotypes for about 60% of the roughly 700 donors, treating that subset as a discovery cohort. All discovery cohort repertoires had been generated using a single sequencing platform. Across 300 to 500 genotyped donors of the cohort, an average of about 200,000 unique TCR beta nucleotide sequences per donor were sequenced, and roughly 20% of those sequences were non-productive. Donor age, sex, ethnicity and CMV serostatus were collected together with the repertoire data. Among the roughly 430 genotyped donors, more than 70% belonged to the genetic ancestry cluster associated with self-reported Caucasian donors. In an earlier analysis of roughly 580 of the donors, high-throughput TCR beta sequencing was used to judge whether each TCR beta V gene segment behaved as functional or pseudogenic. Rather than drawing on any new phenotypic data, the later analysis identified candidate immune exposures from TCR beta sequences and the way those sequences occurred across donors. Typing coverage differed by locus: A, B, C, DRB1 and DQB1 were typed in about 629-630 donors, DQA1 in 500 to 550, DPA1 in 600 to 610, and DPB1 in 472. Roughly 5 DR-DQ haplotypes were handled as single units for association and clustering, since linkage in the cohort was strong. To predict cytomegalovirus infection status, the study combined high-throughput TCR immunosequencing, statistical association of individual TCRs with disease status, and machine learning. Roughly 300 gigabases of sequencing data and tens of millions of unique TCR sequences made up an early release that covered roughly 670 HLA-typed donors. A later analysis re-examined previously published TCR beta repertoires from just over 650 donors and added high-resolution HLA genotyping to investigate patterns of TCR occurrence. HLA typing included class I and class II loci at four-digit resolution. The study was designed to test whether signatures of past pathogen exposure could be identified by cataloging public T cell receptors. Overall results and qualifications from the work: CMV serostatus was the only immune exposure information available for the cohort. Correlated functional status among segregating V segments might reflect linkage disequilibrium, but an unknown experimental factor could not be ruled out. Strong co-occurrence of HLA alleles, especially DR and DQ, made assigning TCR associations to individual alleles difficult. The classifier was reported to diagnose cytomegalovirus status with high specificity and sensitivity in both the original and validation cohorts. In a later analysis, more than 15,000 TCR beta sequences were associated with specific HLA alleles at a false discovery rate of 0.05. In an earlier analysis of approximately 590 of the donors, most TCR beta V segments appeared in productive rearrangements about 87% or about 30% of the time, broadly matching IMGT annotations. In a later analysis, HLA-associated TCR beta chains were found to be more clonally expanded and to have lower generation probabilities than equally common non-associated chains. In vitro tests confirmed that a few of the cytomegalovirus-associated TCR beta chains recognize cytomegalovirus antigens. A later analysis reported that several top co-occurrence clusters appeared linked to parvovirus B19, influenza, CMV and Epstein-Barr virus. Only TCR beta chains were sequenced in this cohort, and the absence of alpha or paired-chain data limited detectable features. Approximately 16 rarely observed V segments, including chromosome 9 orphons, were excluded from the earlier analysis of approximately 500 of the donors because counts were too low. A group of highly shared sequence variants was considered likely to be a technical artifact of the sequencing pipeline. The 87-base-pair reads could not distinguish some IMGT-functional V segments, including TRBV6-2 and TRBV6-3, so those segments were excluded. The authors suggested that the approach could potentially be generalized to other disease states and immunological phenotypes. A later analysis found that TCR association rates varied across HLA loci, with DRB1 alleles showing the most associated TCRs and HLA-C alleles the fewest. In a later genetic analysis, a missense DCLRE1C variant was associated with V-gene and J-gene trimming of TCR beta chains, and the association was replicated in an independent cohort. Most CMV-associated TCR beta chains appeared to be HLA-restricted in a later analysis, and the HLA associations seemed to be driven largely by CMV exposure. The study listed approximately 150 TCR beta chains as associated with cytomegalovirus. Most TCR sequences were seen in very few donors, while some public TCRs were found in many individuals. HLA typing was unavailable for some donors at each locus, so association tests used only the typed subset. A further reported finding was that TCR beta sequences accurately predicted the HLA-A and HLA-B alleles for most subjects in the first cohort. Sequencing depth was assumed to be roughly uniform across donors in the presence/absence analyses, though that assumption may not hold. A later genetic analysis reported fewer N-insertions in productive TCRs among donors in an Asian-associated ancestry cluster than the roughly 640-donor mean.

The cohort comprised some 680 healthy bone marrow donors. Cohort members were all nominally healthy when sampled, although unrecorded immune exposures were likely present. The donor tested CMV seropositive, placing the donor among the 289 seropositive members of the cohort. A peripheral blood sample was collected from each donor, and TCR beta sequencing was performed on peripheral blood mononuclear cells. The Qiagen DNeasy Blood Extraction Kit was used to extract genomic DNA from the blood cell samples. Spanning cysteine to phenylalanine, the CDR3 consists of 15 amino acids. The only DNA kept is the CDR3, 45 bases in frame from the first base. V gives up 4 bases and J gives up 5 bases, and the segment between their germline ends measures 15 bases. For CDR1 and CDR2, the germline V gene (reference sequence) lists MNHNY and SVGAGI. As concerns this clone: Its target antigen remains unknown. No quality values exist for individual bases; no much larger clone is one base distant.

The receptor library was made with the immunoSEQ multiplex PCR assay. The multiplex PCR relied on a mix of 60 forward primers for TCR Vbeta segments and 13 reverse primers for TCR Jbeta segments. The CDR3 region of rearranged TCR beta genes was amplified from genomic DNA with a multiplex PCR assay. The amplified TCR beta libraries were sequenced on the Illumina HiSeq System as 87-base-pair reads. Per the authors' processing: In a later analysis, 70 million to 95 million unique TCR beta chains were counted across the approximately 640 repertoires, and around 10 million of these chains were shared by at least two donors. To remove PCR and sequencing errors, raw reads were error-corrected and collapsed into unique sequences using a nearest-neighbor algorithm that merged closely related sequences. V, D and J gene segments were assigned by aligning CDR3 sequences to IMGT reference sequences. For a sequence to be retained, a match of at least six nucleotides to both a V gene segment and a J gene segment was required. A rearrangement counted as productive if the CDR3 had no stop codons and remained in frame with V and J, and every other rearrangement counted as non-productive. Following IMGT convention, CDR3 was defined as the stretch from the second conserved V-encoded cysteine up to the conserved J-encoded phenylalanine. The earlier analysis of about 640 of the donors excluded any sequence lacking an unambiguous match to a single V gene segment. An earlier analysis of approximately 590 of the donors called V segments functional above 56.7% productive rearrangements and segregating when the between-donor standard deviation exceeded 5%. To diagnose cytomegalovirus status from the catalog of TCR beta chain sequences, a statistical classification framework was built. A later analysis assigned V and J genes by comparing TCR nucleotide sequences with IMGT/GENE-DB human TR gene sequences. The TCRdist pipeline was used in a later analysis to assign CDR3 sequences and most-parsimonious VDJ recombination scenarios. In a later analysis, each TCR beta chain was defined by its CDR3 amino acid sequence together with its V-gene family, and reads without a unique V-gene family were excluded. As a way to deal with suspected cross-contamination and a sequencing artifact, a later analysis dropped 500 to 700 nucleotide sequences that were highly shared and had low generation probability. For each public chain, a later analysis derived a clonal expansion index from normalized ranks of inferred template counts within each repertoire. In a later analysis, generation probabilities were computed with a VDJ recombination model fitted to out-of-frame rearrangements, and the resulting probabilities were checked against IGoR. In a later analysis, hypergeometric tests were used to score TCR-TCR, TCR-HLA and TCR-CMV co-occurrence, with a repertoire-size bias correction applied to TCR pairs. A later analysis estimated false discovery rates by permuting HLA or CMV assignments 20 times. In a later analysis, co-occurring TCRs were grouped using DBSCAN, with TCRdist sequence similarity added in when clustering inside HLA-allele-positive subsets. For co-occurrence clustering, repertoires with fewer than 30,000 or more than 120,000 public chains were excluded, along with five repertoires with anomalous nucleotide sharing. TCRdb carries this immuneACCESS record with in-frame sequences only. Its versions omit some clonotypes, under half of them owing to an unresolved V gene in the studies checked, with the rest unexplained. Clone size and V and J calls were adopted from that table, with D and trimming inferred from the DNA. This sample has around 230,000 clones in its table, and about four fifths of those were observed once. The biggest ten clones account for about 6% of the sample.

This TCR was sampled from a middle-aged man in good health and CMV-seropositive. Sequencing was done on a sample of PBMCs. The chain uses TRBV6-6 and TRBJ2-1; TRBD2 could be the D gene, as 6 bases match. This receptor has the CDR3 CASSSFGGTHNEQFF. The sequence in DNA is TGTGCCAGCAGTTCGTTCGGTGGGACTCACAATGAGCAGTTCTTC.